This T cell receptor beta chain derives from a study of T-cell reconstitution after alpha-beta-depleted transplantation in children. General study findings and limits: Hyperexpanded clones declined; after one year, newly produced T cells mostly supplied diversity. As was reported, about two months after transplant, alpha-beta T cells came from several hundred expanded graft clones. Some patients showed high day-60 TCRbeta diversity, which derived from surviving recipient T cells and thymic progenitors.

This sample's TCRbeta library carried unique molecular identifier barcodes. TCRdb reprocessed the PCR reads via MiXCR and lists one record per CDR3 protein. The sample has approximately 190,000 distinct CDR3 sequences; roughly 8.3% are singletons. Germline V gene sequence: CDR1 LGHDT, CDR2 YNNKEL (reference sequence). With 5 bases removed from V and 8 bases from J, the gap between germline ends came to 16 bases. The CDR3 consists of 14 residues. This clonotype came up a few times. Its antigen is not identified. This specimen was PBMCs, mostly from graft donor cells, taken 360 days after TCRalphabeta/CD19-depleted stem cell transplant. This receptor was identified in a male patient under 10 years old who had a stem cell transplant for acute myeloid leukemia, so the T cells may come from the graft donor. This chain links TRBV3-1 with TRBJ2-1, with a possible D match to TRBD2 (6 bases). CDR3 in DNA: TGTGCCAGCAGCTTGGGAGGTAGGGTTTATGAGCAGTTCTTC. Translated, it gives CASSLGGRVYEQFF.